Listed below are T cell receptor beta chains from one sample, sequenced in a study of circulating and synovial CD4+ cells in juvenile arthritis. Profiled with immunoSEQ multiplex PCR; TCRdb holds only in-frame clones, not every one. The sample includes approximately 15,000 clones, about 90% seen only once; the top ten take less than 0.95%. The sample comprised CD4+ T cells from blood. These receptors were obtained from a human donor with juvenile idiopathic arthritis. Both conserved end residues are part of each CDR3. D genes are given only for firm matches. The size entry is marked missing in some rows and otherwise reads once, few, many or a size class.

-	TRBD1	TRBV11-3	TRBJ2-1	CASSLTGLRDNEQFF	TGTGCCAGCAGCCTGACAGGGTTGAGGGACAATGAGCAGTTCTTC
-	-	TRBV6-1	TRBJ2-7	CASSESGTGSQYF	TGTGCCAGCAGTGAATCGGGTACAGGGTCGCAGTACTTC
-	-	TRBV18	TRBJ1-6	CASSAGTRYSPLHF	TGTGCCAGCTCCGCCGGGACACGGTATTCCCCCCTCCACTTT
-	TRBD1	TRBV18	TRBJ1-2	CASSPPGQPPAYTF	TGTGCCAGCTCACCACCGGGACAGCCCCCGGCCTACACCTTC
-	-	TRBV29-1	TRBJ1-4	CSVDPGSGKLFF	TGCAGCGTAGATCCCGGCAGCGGAAAACTGTTTTTT
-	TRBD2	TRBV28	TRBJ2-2	CASSFFAGGPTGELFF	TGTGCCAGCAGTTTCTTTGCGGGGGGGCCAACCGGGGAGCTGTTTTTT
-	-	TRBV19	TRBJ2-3	CASTPDRDTQYF	TGTGCCAGTACCCCCGACAGGGATACGCAGTATTTT
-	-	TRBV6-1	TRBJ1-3	CASSAPGGNTIYF	TGTGCCAGCAGTGCACCGGGGGGAAACACCATATATTTT
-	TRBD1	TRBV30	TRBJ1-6	CAWSPRGAGGYNSPLHF	TGTGCCTGGAGCCCAAGGGGGGCAGGGGGATATAATTCACCCCTCCACTTT
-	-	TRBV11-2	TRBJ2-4	CASSLEGGLAKNIQYF	TGTGCCAGCAGCTTAGAAGGAGGGCTAGCCAAAAACATTCAGTACTTC
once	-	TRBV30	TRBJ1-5	CAWSTSGTPQGRPQHF	TGTGCCTGGAGTACCTCCGGGACACCGCAAGGTCGACCCCAGCATTTT
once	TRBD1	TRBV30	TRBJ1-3	CAWSRDRTSSGNTIYF	TGTGCCTGGAGTAGGGACAGGACTAGCTCTGGAAACACCATATATTTT
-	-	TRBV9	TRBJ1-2	CASSVRAGTTYGYTF	TGTGCCAGCAGCGTTCGCGCAGGGACAACCTATGGCTACACCTTC
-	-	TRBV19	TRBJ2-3	CASKTSRGTDTQYF	TGTGCCAGTAAGACTAGTCGGGGCACAGATACGCAGTATTTT
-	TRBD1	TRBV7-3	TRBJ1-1	CASSLGTENTEAFF	TGTGCCAGCAGCTTAGGGACAGAGAACACTGAAGCTTTCTTT
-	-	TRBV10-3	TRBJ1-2	CAISDIGTGYTF	TGTGCCATCAGTGACATAGGGACAGGCTACACCTTC
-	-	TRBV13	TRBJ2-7	CASRQASDRFYEQYF	TGTGCCAGCAGACAAGCGTCCGACAGGTTTTACGAGCAGTACTTC
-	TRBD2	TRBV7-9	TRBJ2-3	CASSLVRGGLSSTDTQYF	TGTGCCAGCAGCTTAGTCCGGGGGGGCCTTAGTAGCACAGATACGCAGTATTTT
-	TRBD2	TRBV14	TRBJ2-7	CASSQVLAGVYEQYF	TGTGCCAGCAGCCAAGTACTAGCGGGAGTCTACGAGCAGTACTTC
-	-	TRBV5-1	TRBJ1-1	CASSPVLNTEAFF	TGCGCCAGCAGCCCGGTTCTCAACACTGAAGCTTTCTTT
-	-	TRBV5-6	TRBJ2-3	CASSVRDMVQRYF	TGTGCCAGCAGCGTCCGGGACATGGTCCAGAGGTATTTT
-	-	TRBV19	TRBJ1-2	CASSPRPGAGSNYGYTF	TGTGCCAGTAGTCCACGGCCAGGGGCCGGTTCTAACTATGGCTACACCTTC
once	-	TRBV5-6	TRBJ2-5	CASSLWTAGRETQYF	TGTGCCAGCAGCTTGTGGACAGCCGGGCGGGAGACCCAGTACTTC
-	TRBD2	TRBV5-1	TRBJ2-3	CASSEISGVRADTQYF	TGCGCCAGCAGCGAGATTAGCGGGGTGAGGGCAGATACGCAGTATTTT
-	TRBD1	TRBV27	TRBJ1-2	CASSSTGEGGGYTF	TGTGCCAGCAGTTCGACAGGGGAGGGCGGTGGCTACACCTTC
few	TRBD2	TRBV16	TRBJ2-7	CASSLGLARAPGEQYF	TGTGCCAGCAGCCTCGGACTAGCGAGAGCCCCCGGCGAGCAGTACTTC
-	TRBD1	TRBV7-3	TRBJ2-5	CASSRTGPETQYF	TGTGCCAGCAGCCGGACAGGGCCAGAGACCCAGTACTTC
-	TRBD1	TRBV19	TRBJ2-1	CASSISPGTGLEQFF	TGTGCCAGTAGTATATCGCCCGGGACAGGACTTGAGCAGTTCTTC
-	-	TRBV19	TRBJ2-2	CASSIWQRHTGELFF	TGTGCCAGTAGTATTTGGCAGCGACACACCGGGGAGCTGTTTTTT
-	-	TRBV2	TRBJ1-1	CASSDLQANTEAFF	TGTGCCAGCAGTGATCTTCAGGCGAACACTGAAGCTTTCTTT
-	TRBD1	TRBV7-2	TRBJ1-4	CASSWTGGNEKLFF	TGTGCCAGCAGCTGGACAGGGGGTAATGAAAAACTGTTTTTT
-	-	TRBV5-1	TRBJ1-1	CASSRKRDTEAFF	TGCGCCAGCAGCAGAAAACGGGACACTGAAGCTTTCTTT
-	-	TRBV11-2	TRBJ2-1	CASSARYNEQFF	TGTGCCAGCAGCGCCAGATACAATGAGCAGTTCTTC
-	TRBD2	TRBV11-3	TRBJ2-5	CASSPGLAGGDETQYF	TGTGCCAGCAGCCCCGGACTAGCGGGGGGCGACGAGACCCAGTACTTC
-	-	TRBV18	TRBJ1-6	CASSPYPNSPLHF	TGTGCCAGCTCACCCTACCCCAATTCACCCCTCCACTTT
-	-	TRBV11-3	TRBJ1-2	CASSPQQGTHGYTF	TGTGCCAGCAGCCCGCAACAGGGAACCCATGGCTACACCTTC
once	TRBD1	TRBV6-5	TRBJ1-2	CASSYSQGLGGYTF	TGTGCCAGCAGTTACTCACAGGGGTTGGGTGGCTACACCTTC
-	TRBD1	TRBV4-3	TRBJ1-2	CASSQSTGGINYGYTF	TGCGCCAGCAGCCAATCCACAGGGGGCATTAACTATGGCTACACCTTC
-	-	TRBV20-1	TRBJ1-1	CSARSRAEAFF	TGCAGTGCTAGATCTCGGGCTGAAGCTTTCTTT
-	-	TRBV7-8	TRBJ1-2	CASSVTENYGYTF	TGTGCCAGCAGCGTAACAGAGAACTATGGCTACACCTTC
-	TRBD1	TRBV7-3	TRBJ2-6	CASSLTGPGANVLTF	TGTGCCAGCAGCTTGACAGGGCCCGGGGCCAACGTCCTGACTTTC
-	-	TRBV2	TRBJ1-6	CASTGDSPLHF	TGTGCCAGCACAGGGGATTCACCCCTCCACTTT
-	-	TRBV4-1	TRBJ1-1	CASSQSRIGQKNTEAFF	TGCGCCAGCAGCCAGAGCCGTATCGGACAGAAGAACACTGAAGCTTTCTTT
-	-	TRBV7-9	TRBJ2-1	CASEGQGYFLAYNEQFF	TGTGCCAGCGAAGGGCAGGGCTATTTTTTAGCCTACAATGAGCAGTTCTTC
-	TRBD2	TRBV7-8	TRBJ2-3	CASSGLAGGDTQYF	TGTGCCAGCAGCGGACTAGCGGGAGGAGATACGCAGTATTTT
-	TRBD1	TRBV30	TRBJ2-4	CAWRKGAGTIQYF	TGTGCCTGGAGAAAGGGGGCAGGGACCATTCAGTACTTC
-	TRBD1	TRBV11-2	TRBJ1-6	CASSSLRQGHNSPLHF	TGTGCCAGCAGCTCGTTACGACAGGGTCATAATTCCCCCCTCCACTTT
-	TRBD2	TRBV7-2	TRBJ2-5	CASTLSGTPKETQYF	TGTGCCAGCACCCTTAGCGGGACGCCCAAAGAGACCCAGTACTTC
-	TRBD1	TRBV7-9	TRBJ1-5	CASSFPGGPQHF	TGTGCCAGCAGCTTCCCAGGGGGGCCCCAGCATTTT
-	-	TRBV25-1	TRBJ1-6	CASSESGLYNSPLHF	TGTGCCAGCAGTGAATCAGGCCTCTATAATTCCCCCCTCCACTTT
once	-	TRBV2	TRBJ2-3	CASSATQRDTQYF	TGTGCCAGCAGTGCCACGCAGCGGGATACGCAGTATTTT
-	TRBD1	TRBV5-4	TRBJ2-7	CASSPRDRGRYEQYF	TGTGCCAGCAGCCCCAGGGACAGGGGGAGATATGAGCAGTACTTC